What follows are 27 T cell receptor beta chains derived from one specimen sequenced in a study of blood T cell repertoires in COVID-19. Clones were read by immunoSEQ multiplex PCR, and TCRdb kept only the in-frame ones, dropping some. The sample lists about 56,000 clones, 89% occurring once. Sequencing used peripheral blood. The receptors originated from a human donor in a cohort sampled during active COVID-19.

This clone was counted between two and nine times. The chain recombines TRBV4-2 with TRBJ2-3; 7 bases match TRBD2. CDR1 and CDR2 (germline): LGHNA, YNFKEQ. The CDR3 has 16 amino acids. The V and J ends lost 0 bases and 3 bases, in that order; junction bases with no gene match: 6. The CDR3 coding sequence is TGTGCCAGCAGCCAAGATGAGCGGGGAGGGACAGATACGCAGTATTTT. This gives the protein CASSQDERGGTDTQYF.

This rearrangement joins TRBV7-2 to TRBJ2-5, with TRBD2 matching over 7 bases. CDR3 size: 13 residues. Trimming took 1 base from V and 7 from J; bases not matched to a gene: 3. CDR1 and CDR2 (germline): SGHTA, FQGNSA. CDR3 nucleotide sequence: TGTGCCAGCAGCTTAGAAGGGGAGGGGACCCAGTACTTC. It yields the protein CASSLEGEGTQYF.

J is TRBJ2-1 and V is TRBV11-3; 12 positions match TRBD1. CDR3 length: 14 amino acids. Trimming cost V 4 bases and J 9 bases; bases outside gene matches: 4. From germline, CDR1 is SGHNT and CDR2 YENEEA. The CDR3 sequence: CASSWGQGAIEQFF. The CDR3 DNA follows: TGTGCCAGCAGCTGGGGACAGGGGGCTATTGAGCAGTTCTTC.

V gene TRBV11-1 combines with J gene TRBJ1-1, with D uncertain. The V end lost 2 bases, the J end lost 2 bases, and 6 bases lay between the germline ends. This CDR3 has 13 residues. Germline CDR1 reads SGHAT; CDR2 reads FQDESV (reference sequence). This CDR3 is CASSLRFNTEAFF. The DNA of the CDR3 is TGTGCCAGCAGCTTACGTTTTAACACTGAAGCTTTCTTT.

The chain couples TRBV14 to TRBJ1-2; D gene ambiguous. V lost 3 bases and J 9 bases, leaving 8 bases between the germline ends. CDR3 length: 11 residues. The germline V gene has CDR1 SGHDN and CDR2 FVKESK. CDR3 loop: CASSHRGSYTF. The CDR3 DNA sequence: TGTGCCAGCAGCCACCGAGGGAGCTACACCTTC.

The chain recombines TRBV10-1 with TRBJ2-5; 12 nucleotides agree with TRBD2. CDR3 length: 16 amino acids. The trim removed 2 bases at V and 1 base at J, leaving 2 bases unmatched. CDR1 is WNHNN, CDR2 SYGVQD, per germline (reference sequence). CDR3 in amino acids: CASSEGGLAGQETQYF. Here the CDR3 DNA reads TGCGCCAGCAGTGAGGGGGGACTAGCGGGCCAAGAGACCCAGTACTTC.

This sequence joins TRBV10-3 and TRBJ1-1; 7 nucleotides agree with TRBD1. CDR3 length: 11 amino acids. V shed 8 bases, J shed 7 bases, and the junction held 4 bases outside the gene matches. In germline, CDR1 is ENHRY, CDR2 SYGVKD. The CDR3 here is CAIGGQFEAFF. CDR3 bases: TGTGCCATCGGGGGACAGTTTGAAGCTTTCTTT.

V usage is TRBV6-5 and J usage is TRBJ1-2, with D possibly being TRBD1 (5 bases). Germline loops: CDR1 MNHEY, CDR2 SVGAGI. V was pared by 6 bases and J by 2 bases, with 10 bases between. The CDR3 runs 13 residues. The CDR3 coding sequence is TGTGCCAGCAGGAGGGGAGGGAACTATGGCTACACCTTC. Translated, it gives CASRRGGNYGYTF.

The rearrangement links TRBV7-8 to TRBJ2-7; possible D gene TRBD1, 6 bases. The CDR3 sequence is 15 residues long. Trimming removed 7 bases from V and 1 base from J, with 17 bases in between. CDR1 and CDR2 from the germline V gene are SGHVS and FQNEAQ. In nucleotides, the CDR3 is TGTGCCAGCACATTAAACCGGGACACTTCCTACGAGCAGTACTTC. Translation gives CASTLNRDTSYEQYF.

This clone came up a few times. This chain links TRBV18 with TRBJ2-7; 9 positions match TRBD1. V lost 3 bases and J lost 2; bases outside the gene matches: 5. Germline CDR1 is KGHSH and CDR2 is LQKENI. The CDR3 runs 15 residues. The CDR3 is CASSPPGQGTYEQYF. As DNA, the CDR3 is TGTGCCAGCTCACCTCCGGGACAGGGTACCTACGAGCAGTACTTC.

The chain couples TRBV30 to TRBJ2-3; D gene unclear. Germline V lookup: CDR1 GTSNPN, CDR2 SVGIG (reference sequence). V lost 4 bases and J 2 bases, leaving 13 bases between the germline ends. The CDR3 is made up of 14 amino acids. CDR3 in amino acids: CAWKQLLYTDTQYF. In DNA, the CDR3 is TGTGCCTGGAAACAGCTTCTATACACAGATACGCAGTATTTT.

The chain is built from TRBV2 and TRBJ1-5, with a tentative D call TRBD1 (6 bases). Between the trimmed V and J ends, which lost 5 bases and 5 bases, there was a span of 10 bases. The CDR3 is 13 residues long. In germline, CDR1 is SNHLY, CDR2 FYNNEI. The CDR3 reads CASSKQGDQPQHF. CDR3 coding DNA: TGTGCCAGCAGTAAACAGGGCGATCAGCCCCAGCATTTT.

The rearrangement uses TRBV7-2 and TRBJ2-7; 8 nucleotides match TRBD1. Germline-derived CDR1 and CDR2 are SGHTA and FQGNSA. The CDR3 extends over 15 amino acids. J was trimmed by 2 bases and V by 2 bases; bases with no gene match: 5. Here the CDR3 reads CASSLSGQGPYEQYF. The DNA for the CDR3 is TGTGCCAGCAGCTTATCTGGACAGGGCCCCTACGAGCAGTACTTC. The full variable domain, its missing parts supplied by reference TRBV7-2 and TRBJ2-7, is GAGVSQSPSNKVTEKGKDVELRCDPISGHTALYWYRQSLGQGLEFLIYFQGNSAPDKSGLPSDRFSAERTGGSVSTLTIQRTQQEDSAVYLCASSLSGQGPYEQYFGPGTRLTVT.

The gene calls are TRBV7-7 and TRBJ2-1; a weak D match, TRBD1 (6 bases). Per the germline V gene, CDR1 is SSHAT and CDR2 is FNYEAQ (reference sequence). CDR3 length: 15 residues. The ends were cut back, 0 bases at V and 6 bases at J, with 12 bases in the middle. The chain's CDR3 is CASSLAGGLGNEQFF. In nucleotides, the CDR3 is TGTGCCAGCAGCTTAGCTGGGGGCCTAGGCAATGAGCAGTTCTTC.

This clone came up once. DNA for the CDR3: TGTGCCAGCAGCGTAACTAGCGGGGGGACGGGGACGCAGTATTTT. It codes for CASSVTSGGTGTQYF. The V gene is TRBV2, the J gene TRBJ2-3; TRBD2 aligns across 12 bases. The CDR3 consists of 15 residues. Germline CDR1 is SNHLY and CDR2 is FYNNEI. The junction had 10 bases not matched to a gene; V was cut back by 6 bases and J by 9 bases.

In this sample, this clone turned up a few times. The chain has TRBV2 and TRBJ2-7; the D gene is possibly TRBD2 (5 bases). CDR1 is SNHLY and CDR2 is FYNNEI in the germline V gene. Trimming removed 8 bases at V and 6 bases at J, with 20 bases between. The CDR3 length is 14 residues. The CDR3 sequence: CASAPGRQLGEQYF. CDR3 sequence (DNA): TGTGCCAGCGCCCCCGGGCGTCAACTAGGCGAGCAGTACTTC. Drawing the rest from reference TRBV2 and TRBJ2-7, the complete variable domain is EPEVTQTPSHQVTQMGQEVILRCVPISNHLYFYWYRQILGQKVEFLVSFYNNEISEKSEIFDDQFSVERPDGSNFTLKIRSTKLEDSAMYFCASAPGRQLGEQYFGPGTRLTVT.

The CDR3 DNA follows: TGTGCCAGCAGTCCCTTCGGACTAGCGGGGGGAAGCACAGATACGCAGTATTTT. This sequence encodes CASSPFGLAGGSTDTQYF. The chain uses TRBV27 and TRBJ2-3; 14 bases agree with TRBD2. CDR3 length: 18 residues. Germline assignment: CDR1 MNHEY and CDR2 SMNVEV (reference sequence). After removal of 5 bases from V and 0 bases from J, the junction contained 7 bases not matched to a gene.

V is TRBV9 and J is TRBJ2-5; 9 positions match TRBD2. Germline V gene sequence: CDR1 SGDLS, CDR2 YYNGEE. J lost 5 bases, V lost 4 bases, and 24 bases had no gene match. The length of the CDR3 is 20 residues. The CDR3 loop is CASSPNSGGTRLGSWETQYF. For the CDR3, the DNA is TGTGCCAGCAGCCCTAATAGCGGGGGAACAAGATTGGGCAGTTGGGAGACCCAGTACTTC. Filled out from reference TRBV9 and TRBJ2-5, the complete variable domain reads DSGVTQTPKHLITATGQRVTLRCSPRSGDLSVYWYQQSLDQGLQFLIQYYNGEERAKGNILERFSAQQFPDLHSELNLSSLELGDSALYFCASSPNSGGTRLGSWETQYFGPGTRLLVL.

This chain uses TRBV7-2 with TRBJ1-2; D is uncertain. The germline gives CDR1 SGHTA, CDR2 FQGNSA. The V gene lost 1 base and the J gene lost 2 bases, with 14 bases spanning the gap. This CDR3 region has 16 residues. The CDR3 DNA is TGTGCCAGCAGCTTAGTCGGCCCAGGCGCCAACTATGGCTACACCTTC. It codes for CASSLVGPGANYGYTF.

The V call is TRBV6-5, the J call TRBJ1-3, with D hard to call. Deletions cut 4 bases from V and 0 bases from J, with 7 bases between. The CDR3 is 14 residues long. The germline V gene encodes CDR1 MNHEY and CDR2 SVGAGI. Here the CDR3 DNA reads TGTGCCAGCAGTTTTAGAGACTCTGGAAACACCATATATTTT. Its protein product is CASSFRDSGNTIYF.

The chain is built from TRBV7-9 and TRBJ2-3, with D tentatively TRBD2 (5 bases). Germline V CDR1 and CDR2: SEHNR, FQNEAQ (reference sequence). With 3 bases removed from V and 5 bases from J, the gap between germline ends came to 6 bases. This CDR3 comprises 12 residues. The CDR3 DNA reads as TGTGCCAGCAGCTTCGGGAAAGATACGCAGTATTTT. Encoded protein: CASSFGKDTQYF.

CDR3 in DNA: TGTGCCAGCAGTTTTGCGGGCCCCAGCACAGATACGCAGTATTTT. This translates into CASSFAGPSTDTQYF. V usage is TRBV28 and J usage is TRBJ2-3; maybe TRBD2 (5 bases). Trimming took off 3 bases at V and 0 bases at J, with 10 bases between the two ends. CDR1 MDHEN and CDR2 SYDVKM come from the germline V gene. This CDR3 comprises 15 residues.

The chain couples TRBV7-2 to TRBJ2-5; 12 bases line up with TRBD1. Looked up from germline, CDR1 is SGHTA and CDR2 is FQGNSA. The CDR3 is made up of 15 amino acids. V shed 3 bases and J 4 bases; nucleotides not matched to a gene: 3. CDR3: CASSLGDRGRETQYF. The CDR3 bases are TGTGCCAGCAGCTTGGGGGACAGGGGGCGAGAGACCCAGTACTTC. The whole variable domain, remainder taken from reference TRBV7-2 and TRBJ2-5, is GAGVSQSPSNKVTEKGKDVELRCDPISGHTALYWYRQSLGQGLEFLIYFQGNSAPDKSGLPSDRFSAERTGGSVSTLTIQRTQQEDSAVYLCASSLGDRGRETQYFGPGTRLLVL.

The V and J genes are TRBV10-2 and TRBJ1-6; the D is unclear. The V gene's germline CDR1 is WSHSY and CDR2 SAAADI. The CDR3 covers 17 residues. V gave up 2 bases and J gave up 4 bases, with 15 bases separating them. CDR3 sequence reads: CASSEDRLEAYNSPLHF. Here the CDR3 DNA reads TGCGCCAGCAGTGAGGACCGGCTTGAGGCATATAATTCACCCCTCCACTTT.

The CDR3 loop is CASSLTGEGTEAFF. CDR3 sequence (DNA): TGCGCCAGCAGCCTGACAGGGGAGGGCACTGAAGCTTTCTTT. V gene TRBV10-1 combines with J gene TRBJ1-1; 8 bases map to TRBD1. There are 14 residues in the CDR3. In germline, CDR1 is WNHNN, CDR2 SYGVQD (reference sequence). J gave up 4 bases and V 6 bases, and 7 bases lay outside the gene matches.

The chain combines TRBV4-3 with TRBJ2-7; 8 nucleotides match TRBD2. The CDR3 covers 16 residues. The germline V gene encodes CDR1 LGHNA and CDR2 YSLEER. With V trimmed by 0 bases and J by 7 bases, 11 bases remained unmatched. The CDR3 bases are TGCGCCAGCAGCCAAGATCAATCCGGGGGGGCGGGAGAGCAGTACTTC. As protein: CASSQDQSGGAGEQYF.

The chain employs TRBV7-2 and TRBJ2-3; 8 bases line up with TRBD2. CDR3 length: 16 amino acids. With V trimmed by 1 base and J by 8 bases, 11 bases remained unmatched. The germline V gene has CDR1 SGHTA and CDR2 FQGNSA. DNA of the CDR3: TGTGCCAGCAGCTTAGATAACGGGGGGGCGCGGGGTACGCAGTATTTT. Translating gives CASSLDNGGARGTQYF.